The clone carrying this TCR beta chain was counted a few times. This entry belongs to a study of blood T cell repertoires in COVID-19. The assay was immunoSEQ multiplex PCR, and TCRdb's table has in-frame clones only and misses some. Among roughly 140,000 clones listed, about 79% were seen once. Germline-derived CDR1 and CDR2 are SEHNR and FQNEAQ (reference sequence). The CDR3 is 15 amino acids. J gave up 3 bases and V 5 bases, and 9 bases lay outside the gene matches. The sequencing sample was made of peripheral blood. The sequence was obtained from a man in his fifties or sixties with active or convalescent COVID-19. This sequence joins TRBV7-9 and TRBJ1-2; 7 bases map to TRBD1. The CDR3 DNA sequence: TGTGCCAGCAGCCCACAGGGGAACTCCCACTATGGCTACACCTTC. This sequence encodes CASSPQGNSHYGYTF.